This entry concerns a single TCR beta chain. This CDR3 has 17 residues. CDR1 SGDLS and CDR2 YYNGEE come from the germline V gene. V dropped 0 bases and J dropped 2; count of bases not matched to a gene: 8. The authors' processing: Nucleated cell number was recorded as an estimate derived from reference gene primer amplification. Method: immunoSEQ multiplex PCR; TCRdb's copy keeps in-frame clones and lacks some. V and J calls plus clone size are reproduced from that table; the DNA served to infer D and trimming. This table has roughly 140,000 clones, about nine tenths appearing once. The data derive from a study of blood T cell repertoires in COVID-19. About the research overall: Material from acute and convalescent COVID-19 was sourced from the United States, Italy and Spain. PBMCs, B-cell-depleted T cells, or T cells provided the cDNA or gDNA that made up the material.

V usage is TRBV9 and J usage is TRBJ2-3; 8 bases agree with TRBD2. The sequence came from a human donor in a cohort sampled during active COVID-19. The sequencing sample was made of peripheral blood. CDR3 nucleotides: TGTGCCAGCAGCGTAGGAGGGGCGGGAGGCCCCACAGATACGCAGTATTTT. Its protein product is CASSVGGAGGPTDTQYF.